A single sample gave rise to the 11 T cell receptor beta chains below, sequenced in a study of metastatic and nonmetastatic thyroid tumors. TCRdb re-called clones from the PCR reads using MiXCR. The sample records approximately 35,000 clones, about 32% being singletons. Thyroid surgery was performed in patients who had received no treatment beforehand. Sequenced sample: tumor tissue. These receptors all come from a female donor with papillary thyroid cancer or a benign thyroid nodule (not recorded which). Some clones in this sample may be carry-over from other donors' samples.

This clone was detected a few times. The rearrangement uses TRBV28 and TRBJ2-7; TRBD2 matches at 12 bases. In germline, CDR1 is MDHEN, CDR2 SYDVKM. The length of the CDR3 is 17 residues. Trimming cost V 1 base and J 0 bases; bases outside gene matches: 4. The CDR3 region has the DNA TGTGCCAGCAGTTTATTGACTAGCGGGAGAAACTCCTACGAGCAGTACTTC. Protein sequence: CASSLLTSGRNSYEQYF.

The chain recombines TRBV19 with TRBJ1-5, with D unclear. V was trimmed by 3 bases and J by 4 bases, leaving 4 bases between them. This CDR3 has 12 amino acids. CDR1 is LNHDA, CDR2 SQIVND, per germline (reference sequence). CDR3 nucleotides: TGTGCCAGTAGTATTTTTAATCAGCCCCAGCATTTT. Residues: CASSIFNQPQHF.

This chain connects TRBV6-1 to TRBJ1-6, with 9 bases matching TRBD1. The length of the CDR3 is 15 residues. Trimming at V came to 6 bases and at J to 9 bases, leaving 9 bases not matched to a gene. Germline CDR1 reads MNHNS; CDR2 reads SASEGT. CDR3 in DNA: TGTGCCAGCAGCTCGGGACAGGGAGGCGGTTCACCCCTCCACTTT. Protein sequence: CASSSGQGGGSPLHF.

This sequence joins TRBV5-1 and TRBJ2-2, with unresolved D. V was trimmed by 3 bases and J by 3 bases, leaving 12 bases between them. This CDR3 has 15 amino acids. From germline, CDR1 is SGHRS and CDR2 YFSETQ. CDR3 amino acids: CASSSNHIDTGELFF. The CDR3 DNA sequence: TGCGCCAGCAGCTCAAACCACATAGACACCGGGGAGCTGTTTTTT.

J is TRBJ2-7 and V is TRBV10-3; tentative D call: TRBD2 (6 bases). Germline-derived CDR1 and CDR2 are ENHRY and SYGVKD. V was clipped by 8 bases and J by 2 bases, with 16 bases between them. The CDR3 runs 14 residues. The CDR3 nucleotides read TGTGCCATCGGAGGAGGGCGGGGAACCTACGAGCAGTACTTC. Amino acids: CAIGGGRGTYEQYF.

This clone was seen only a few times. This chain connects TRBV27 to TRBJ1-2, with a possible D match to TRBD1 (5 bases). CDR3 size: 15 residues. Germline V CDR1 and CDR2: MNHEY, SMNVEV (reference sequence). Between the trimmed V and J ends, which lost 3 bases and 7 bases, there was a span of 18 bases. Here the CDR3 DNA reads TGTGCCAGCAGTTTCCCACCCCGGACAATCGGTGGCTACACCTTC. Protein: CASSFPPRTIGGYTF.

This chain uses TRBV12-3 or TRBV12-4 with TRBJ2-2; a possible D gene is TRBD2 (5 bases). V lost 3 bases and J 4 bases, leaving 12 bases between the germline ends. This CDR3 contains 15 residues. CDR3 sequence (DNA): TGTGCCAGCAGTTTTAAGGCTGCGGGCACCGGGGAGCTGTTTTTT. Encoded protein: CASSFKAAGTGELFF.

This chain connects TRBV7-6 to TRBJ2-6, with 8 bases lining up with TRBD1. The J segment lost 4 bases and the V segment lost 4 bases, leaving 6 bases of the junction unmatched. The CDR3 spans 16 residues. Germline loops: CDR1 SGHVS, CDR2 FNYEAQ. This chain's CDR3 is CASSSGQGSGANVLTF. CDR3 sequence (DNA): TGTGCCAGCAGCTCCGGACAGGGTTCCGGGGCCAACGTCCTGACTTTC.

The CDR3 DNA is TGTGCTAGTGGTTTGGGCCGCGGGGGGCAGCATGGCTACACCTTC. Its translation is CASGLGRGGQHGYTF. V gene TRBV12-5 combines with J gene TRBJ1-2, with D tentatively TRBD1 (6 bases). Germline CDR1 is LGHNT and CDR2 is FRNRAP. The CDR3 spans 15 residues. V was trimmed by 1 base and J by 6 bases, leaving 15 bases between them.

The gene calls are TRBV28 and TRBJ1-5; D remains ambiguous. CDR3 length equals 14 residues. Germline V gives CDR1 MDHEN, CDR2 SYDVKM. V lost 6 bases and J 7 bases, leaving 16 bases between the germline ends. The CDR3 spells CASSTAADAQPQHF. The CDR3, as DNA: TGTGCCAGCAGCACCGCGGCGGATGCCCAGCCCCAGCATTTT. Full variable domain (missing parts from reference TRBV28 and TRBJ1-5): DVKVTQSSRYLVKRTGEKVFLECVQDMDHENMFWYRQDPGLGLRLIYFSYDVKMKEKGDIPEGYSVSREKKERFSLILESASTNQTSMYLCASSTAADAQPQHFGDGTRLSIL.

The rearrangement joins TRBV18 to TRBJ1-2; D remains ambiguous. The CDR3 totals 16 residues. The germline V gene has CDR1 KGHSH and CDR2 LQKENI. The V and J ends lost 5 bases and 4 bases respectively, with 20 bases between them. The CDR3 is CASSSRRESLGYGYTF. The CDR3, as DNA: TGTGCCAGCTCATCTAGACGGGAGTCCCTTGGCTATGGCTACACCTTC.